These T cell receptor beta chains were read from a single sample in a study of T-cell memory formation after mild COVID-19. TCRdb fed the 5' RACE reads into MiXCR, producing one record per CDR3 protein. The sample lists more than 120,000 distinct CDR3 sequences, around 21% seen once, with under 2.5% in the top ten. The sample consisted of PBMCs or a T cell subset sorted from them (not recorded which). The receptors were gathered from an adult woman who had mild COVID-19 (a few samples of this study predate the infection). Cell type and time point are not known. CDR3s include the opening cysteine and the closing phenylalanine or tryptophan. The order of the fields is V gene, J gene, D gene, clone size, CDR3 protein, CDR3 DNA. The D gene is left open where the match is weak. Size tells how often a clone was seen (once, few, many) or the class of an expanded clone, and some rows leave it out.

v_call: TRBV3-1
j_call: TRBJ2-5
d_call: -
clone_size: -
cdr3_aa: CASSQEWQRGQETQYF
cdr3_nt: TGTGCCAGCAGCCAAGAGTGGCAGAGGGGGCAAGAGACCCAGTACTTC

v_call: TRBV4-3
j_call: TRBJ1-1
d_call: -
clone_size: -
cdr3_aa: CASSQARTVNTEAFF
cdr3_nt: TGCGCCAGCAGCCAAGCCAGGACAGTGAACACTGAAGCTTTCTTT

v_call: TRBV12-3/TRBV12-4
j_call: TRBJ1-1
d_call: -
clone_size: many
cdr3_aa: CASSLAGGTEAFF
cdr3_nt: TGTGCCAGCAGTTTAGCGGGAGGCACTGAAGCTTTCTTT

v_call: TRBV5-5
j_call: TRBJ2-1
d_call: TRBD1
clone_size: many
cdr3_aa: CASTRGRGQNEQFF
cdr3_nt: TGTGCCAGCACCCGGGGCAGGGGGCAGAATGAGCAGTTCTTC

v_call: TRBV7-9
j_call: TRBJ1-4
d_call: TRBD1
clone_size: -
cdr3_aa: CASSLSSGGSEKLFF
cdr3_nt: TGTGCCAGCAGCTTATCGTCAGGGGGGAGTGAAAAACTGTTTTTT

v_call: TRBV7-3
j_call: TRBJ2-6
d_call: -
clone_size: -
cdr3_aa: CASSSNLVGGPRGANVLTF
cdr3_nt: TGTGCCAGCAGCAGCAACCTTGTGGGGGGCCCTAGGGGGGCCAACGTCCTGACTTTC

v_call: TRBV7-9
j_call: TRBJ1-1
d_call: -
clone_size: -
cdr3_aa: CASSLRQINTEAFF
cdr3_nt: TGTGCCAGCAGCTTAAGGCAGATAAACACTGAAGCTTTCTTT

v_call: TRBV24-1
j_call: TRBJ2-2
d_call: -
clone_size: -
cdr3_aa: CATSAVGLRGELFF
cdr3_nt: TGTGCCACCAGTGCCGTGGGACTGCGCGGGGAGCTGTTTTTT

v_call: TRBV24-1
j_call: TRBJ1-2
d_call: -
clone_size: -
cdr3_aa: CATSDSFDTSNYGYTF
cdr3_nt: TGTGCCACCAGTGATTCATTCGACACGTCTAACTATGGCTACACCTTC

v_call: TRBV12-3/TRBV12-4
j_call: TRBJ2-5
d_call: -
clone_size: few
cdr3_aa: CASSFLSSETQYF
cdr3_nt: TGTGCCAGCAGTTTTCTTAGCTCAGAGACCCAGTACTTC

v_call: TRBV29-1
j_call: TRBJ2-1
d_call: TRBD1
clone_size: few
cdr3_aa: CSVVQGINEQFF
cdr3_nt: TGCAGCGTTGTACAGGGGATCAATGAGCAGTTCTTC

v_call: TRBV12-3/TRBV12-4
j_call: TRBJ2-1
d_call: TRBD2
clone_size: -
cdr3_aa: CASRFAGGDNNEQFF
cdr3_nt: TGTGCCAGCAGATTTGCGGGGGGGGATAACAATGAGCAGTTCTTC

v_call: TRBV12-3/TRBV12-4
j_call: TRBJ2-3
d_call: TRBD1
clone_size: -
cdr3_aa: CASSLNRGFTDTQYF
cdr3_nt: TGTGCCAGCAGTTTAAACAGGGGGTTCACAGATACGCAGTATTTT

v_call: TRBV24-1
j_call: TRBJ1-1
d_call: TRBD1
clone_size: -
cdr3_aa: CATSVGQGAGNTEAFF
cdr3_nt: TGTGCCACCAGTGTCGGACAGGGCGCGGGGAACACTGAAGCTTTCTTT

v_call: TRBV7-9
j_call: TRBJ1-6
d_call: -
clone_size: -
cdr3_aa: CASSFLGDNSPLHF
cdr3_nt: TGTGCCAGCAGCTTTCTGGGAGATAATTCACCCCTCCACTTT

v_call: TRBV12-3/TRBV12-4
j_call: TRBJ2-1
d_call: -
clone_size: few
cdr3_aa: CASSLAGGFYNEQFF
cdr3_nt: TGTGCCAGCAGTTTAGCGGGAGGTTTCTACAATGAGCAGTTCTTC

v_call: TRBV7-3
j_call: TRBJ2-1
d_call: TRBD2
clone_size: few
cdr3_aa: CASSLSSSGIGEQFF
cdr3_nt: TGTGCCAGCAGCTTATCTTCTAGCGGGATCGGTGAGCAGTTCTTC

v_call: TRBV29-1
j_call: TRBJ2-7
d_call: -
clone_size: -
cdr3_aa: CSVVRRGSYEQYF
cdr3_nt: TGCAGCGTTGTTCGCAGGGGATCCTACGAGCAGTACTTC

v_call: TRBV3-1
j_call: TRBJ1-2
d_call: -
clone_size: -
cdr3_aa: CASSPPTGHRYTF
cdr3_nt: TGTGCCAGCAGCCCGCCCACGGGGCATCGCTACACCTTC

v_call: TRBV7-2
j_call: TRBJ1-5
d_call: TRBD1
clone_size: few
cdr3_aa: CASSRQGAGNQPQHF
cdr3_nt: TGTGCCAGCAGCCGACAGGGGGCTGGCAATCAGCCCCAGCATTTT

v_call: TRBV18
j_call: TRBJ2-3
d_call: TRBD2
clone_size: few
cdr3_aa: CASSPLTLAGPTDTQYF
cdr3_nt: TGTGCCAGCTCACCACTAACCCTAGCGGGGCCCACAGATACGCAGTATTTT

v_call: TRBV5-1
j_call: TRBJ2-5
d_call: TRBD1
clone_size: -
cdr3_aa: CASRDRLGETQYF
cdr3_nt: TGCGCCAGCAGGGACAGGCTTGGGGAGACCCAGTACTTC

v_call: TRBV7-2
j_call: TRBJ2-3
d_call: -
clone_size: -
cdr3_aa: CASSSVAGITDTQYF
cdr3_nt: TGTGCCAGCAGCTCCGTGGCGGGCATAACAGATACGCAGTATTTT

v_call: TRBV2
j_call: TRBJ2-2
d_call: -
clone_size: -
cdr3_aa: CASSGDRYTGELFF
cdr3_nt: TGTGCCAGCAGTGGCGACAGGTACACCGGGGAGCTGTTTTTT

v_call: TRBV20-1
j_call: TRBJ2-1
d_call: TRBD2
clone_size: few
cdr3_aa: CSAKVAGAYNEQFF
cdr3_nt: TGCAGTGCTAAAGTAGCGGGAGCCTACAATGAGCAGTTCTTC

v_call: TRBV18
j_call: TRBJ2-2
d_call: -
clone_size: few
cdr3_aa: CASSPRQINTGELFF
cdr3_nt: TGTGCCAGCTCACCAAGGCAGATAAACACCGGGGAGCTGTTTTTT

v_call: TRBV21-1
j_call: TRBJ2-7
d_call: -
clone_size: -
cdr3_aa: CASRNASQVWAYEQYF
cdr3_nt: TGTGCCAGCAGAAACGCCTCACAGGTGTGGGCCTACGAGCAGTACTTC

v_call: TRBV7-8
j_call: TRBJ2-1
d_call: TRBD1
clone_size: -
cdr3_aa: CASSQNHGTENEQFF
cdr3_nt: TGTGCCAGCAGCCAAAACCACGGGACAGAGAATGAGCAGTTCTTC

v_call: TRBV6-5
j_call: TRBJ2-2
d_call: -
clone_size: few
cdr3_aa: CASSYAVRNTGELFF
cdr3_nt: TGTGCCAGCAGTTACGCCGTTCGGAACACCGGGGAGCTGTTTTTT

v_call: TRBV12-3/TRBV12-4
j_call: TRBJ2-5
d_call: -
clone_size: many
cdr3_aa: CASSQGPNPETQYF
cdr3_nt: TGTGCCAGCAGTCAGGGCCCTAATCCGGAGACCCAGTACTTC

v_call: TRBV19
j_call: TRBJ1-2
d_call: -
clone_size: few
cdr3_aa: CASSIGLAVYGYTF
cdr3_nt: TGTGCCAGTAGTATAGGTCTCGCGGTCTATGGCTACACCTTC

v_call: TRBV5-4
j_call: TRBJ2-5
d_call: -
clone_size: few
cdr3_aa: CASSLAVLQETQYF
cdr3_nt: TGTGCCAGCAGCTTGGCTGTGCTCCAAGAGACCCAGTACTTC

v_call: TRBV7-9
j_call: TRBJ2-3
d_call: -
clone_size: few
cdr3_aa: CASSLSGRTDTQYF
cdr3_nt: TGTGCCAGCAGCTTGAGCGGACGCACAGATACGCAGTATTTT

v_call: TRBV7-9
j_call: TRBJ1-1
d_call: -
clone_size: -
cdr3_aa: CASSFSGMNTEAFF
cdr3_nt: TGTGCCAGCAGCTTTTCAGGGATGAACACTGAAGCTTTCTTT

v_call: TRBV3-1
j_call: TRBJ1-1
d_call: -
clone_size: -
cdr3_aa: CASSPRRGFGNTEAFF
cdr3_nt: TGTGCCAGCAGCCCACGAAGGGGATTTGGGAACACTGAAGCTTTCTTT

v_call: TRBV11-2
j_call: TRBJ2-3
d_call: -
clone_size: -
cdr3_aa: CASSLAFKGTDTQYF
cdr3_nt: TGTGCCAGCAGCTTAGCCTTTAAGGGGACAGATACGCAGTATTTT

v_call: TRBV12-3/TRBV12-4
j_call: TRBJ2-7
d_call: -
clone_size: few
cdr3_aa: CASSLAGGDYEQYF
cdr3_nt: TGTGCCAGCAGTTTAGCGGGCGGGGACTACGAGCAGTACTTC

v_call: TRBV20-1
j_call: TRBJ2-5
d_call: TRBD2
clone_size: medium-sized
cdr3_aa: CSAMPLAGAQETQYF
cdr3_nt: TGCAGTGCTATGCCACTAGCGGGAGCACAAGAGACCCAGTACTTC

v_call: TRBV7-2
j_call: TRBJ1-1
d_call: -
clone_size: -
cdr3_aa: CASSSQAGYEAFF
cdr3_nt: TGTGCCAGCAGCTCCCAGGCCGGATATGAAGCTTTCTTT

v_call: TRBV12-3/TRBV12-4
j_call: TRBJ1-5
d_call: -
clone_size: -
cdr3_aa: CASSLSGSNQPQHF
cdr3_nt: TGTGCCAGCAGTTTATCAGGGTCCAATCAGCCCCAGCATTTT

v_call: TRBV6-5
j_call: TRBJ1-6
d_call: TRBD1
clone_size: few
cdr3_aa: CASRGGTGASPLHF
cdr3_nt: TGTGCCAGCAGGGGGGGGACAGGAGCTTCCCCCCTCCACTTT

v_call: TRBV24-1
j_call: TRBJ2-1
d_call: TRBD2
clone_size: -
cdr3_aa: CATSEGVAGEDEQFF
cdr3_nt: TGTGCCACCAGTGAGGGGGTAGCGGGGGAGGATGAGCAGTTCTTC

v_call: TRBV7-9
j_call: TRBJ2-1
d_call: TRBD2
clone_size: -
cdr3_aa: CASSFKPGERGNEQFF
cdr3_nt: TGTGCCAGCAGCTTTAAGCCGGGGGAGCGGGGCAATGAGCAGTTCTTC

v_call: TRBV7-9
j_call: TRBJ1-2
d_call: -
clone_size: few
cdr3_aa: CASSGRDRNYGYTF
cdr3_nt: TGTGCCAGCAGCGGGAGAGACAGAAACTATGGCTACACCTTC

v_call: TRBV12-3/TRBV12-4
j_call: TRBJ2-1
d_call: TRBD1
clone_size: -
cdr3_aa: CASSSTGGTNEQFF
cdr3_nt: TGTGCCAGCAGTTCAACAGGGGGCACGAATGAGCAGTTCTTC

v_call: TRBV7-7
j_call: TRBJ2-1
d_call: TRBD2
clone_size: many
cdr3_aa: CASSPIAGAPYNEQFF
cdr3_nt: TGTGCCAGCAGCCCAATAGCGGGGGCCCCCTACAATGAGCAGTTCTTC

v_call: TRBV7-2
j_call: TRBJ2-7
d_call: -
clone_size: -
cdr3_aa: CASSYVGGPPYEQYF
cdr3_nt: TGTGCCAGCAGCTACGTGGGGGGCCCCCCCTACGAGCAGTACTTC

v_call: TRBV5-1
j_call: TRBJ2-1
d_call: -
clone_size: few
cdr3_aa: CASSQDRPSYNEQFF
cdr3_nt: TGCGCCAGCAGCCAAGACAGACCTTCCTACAATGAGCAGTTCTTC

v_call: TRBV24-1
j_call: TRBJ2-1
d_call: TRBD2
clone_size: -
cdr3_aa: CATSDGLAGGTSSYNEQFF
cdr3_nt: TGTGCCACCAGTGACGGACTAGCGGGAGGTACTAGCTCCTACAATGAGCAGTTCTTC

v_call: TRBV15
j_call: TRBJ1-2
d_call: TRBD1
clone_size: few
cdr3_aa: CATSRDRAGGGYTF
cdr3_nt: TGTGCCACCAGCAGAGATCGGGCAGGGGGTGGCTACACCTTC

v_call: TRBV7-2
j_call: TRBJ2-5
d_call: -
clone_size: few
cdr3_aa: CASSKRRGETQYF
cdr3_nt: TGTGCCAGCAGCAAGCGACGGGGAGAGACCCAGTACTTC

v_call: TRBV4-1
j_call: TRBJ2-7
d_call: -
clone_size: -
cdr3_aa: CASSQNRAEYEQYF
cdr3_nt: TGCGCCAGCAGCCAGAATAGGGCGGAATACGAGCAGTACTTC

v_call: TRBV20-1
j_call: TRBJ2-7
d_call: TRBD1
clone_size: -
cdr3_aa: CSARPGQGAYEQYF
cdr3_nt: TGCAGTGCTAGACCGGGACAGGGGGCCTACGAGCAGTACTTC

v_call: TRBV4-2
j_call: TRBJ2-7
d_call: TRBD1
clone_size: few
cdr3_aa: CASSQRGQDYEQYF
cdr3_nt: TGTGCCAGCAGCCAGAGGGGACAGGACTACGAGCAGTACTTC

v_call: TRBV12-3/TRBV12-4
j_call: TRBJ2-7
d_call: TRBD2
clone_size: few
cdr3_aa: CASSPGTIYEQYF
cdr3_nt: TGTGCCAGCAGTCCCGGGACTATCTACGAGCAGTACTTC

v_call: TRBV18
j_call: TRBJ1-1
d_call: -
clone_size: -
cdr3_aa: CASSPPLRYEAFF
cdr3_nt: TGTGCCAGCTCACCACCATTAAGGTATGAAGCTTTCTTT

v_call: TRBV7-2
j_call: TRBJ2-5
d_call: -
clone_size: few
cdr3_aa: CASSLEQRSATQYF
cdr3_nt: TGTGCCAGCAGCTTAGAGCAGAGGTCGGCGACCCAGTACTTC

v_call: TRBV7-9
j_call: TRBJ2-1
d_call: -
clone_size: few
cdr3_aa: CASSPGASEIYNEQFF
cdr3_nt: TGTGCCAGCAGCCCAGGGGCCAGTGAAATTTACAATGAGCAGTTCTTC

v_call: TRBV12-3/TRBV12-4
j_call: TRBJ2-5
d_call: -
clone_size: few
cdr3_aa: CASRLGVQETQYF
cdr3_nt: TGTGCCAGCAGACTCGGGGTTCAAGAGACCCAGTACTTC